The T cell receptor (beta chain) described here comes from a study of blood T cells in healthy people across ages. This CDR3 region has 15 residues. Per the germline V gene, CDR1 is MGHRA and CDR2 is YSYEKL. A note on this clonotype: This may stem from a read error, because a much larger clone lies one nucleotide away.

Through a sample-barcoded 5' primer and a J-beta primer mix, a second PCR was run for roughly 7 to 11 cycles. TCRdb used MiXCR to reprocess the 5' RACE reads, holding one entry per CDR3 protein. The sample contains about 1.6 million distinct CDR3 sequences, about 31% of which appear only once. The chain is built from TRBV4-1 and TRBJ2-5; 7 bases are a match to TRBD2. Input material: blood. This TCR came from a woman aged 25 to 45 in good health. CDR3 in DNA: TGCGCCAGCAACCAAGTAACCGAGCGGGGCCAGACCCAGTACTTC. Translated, it gives CASNQVTERGQTQYF.